The T cell receptor (beta chain) described here comes from a study of T cells in Graves' hyperthyroidism and ophthalmopathy. General study results and limits: A 13 V-J model separated ophthalmopathy from stable hyperthyroidism. Most expanded thyroid clonotypes above 0.001 also appeared in blood.

This clonotype was seen repeatedly, ten times or more. Its antigen is unidentified. Any patient presenting with uncontrolled infection, other autoimmune disease, pregnancy or lactation was left out. Every diagnosis used clinical symptoms, serum thyroxine and TRAb, thyroid ultrasound and orbital computed tomography. CDR1 LGHDT and CDR2 YNNKEL come from the germline V gene (reference sequence). Trimming removed 4 bases at V and 1 base at J, with 11 bases between. The CDR3 is 15 residues long. Amplification of TCR beta CDR3 regions used RNA as the template. A set of HTBI primers served as the primers for a first-round RT-PCR of the TCR CDR3. TCRdb passed the multiplex PCR reads through MiXCR, listing each CDR3 protein once. The sample holds around 350,000 distinct CDR3 sequences, around 15% seen once.

The clonotype was recovered from a woman younger than 45 with Graves' ophthalmopathy. The specimen sequenced was blood. The chain employs TRBV3-1 and TRBJ2-1; D not resolved. The CDR3, as DNA: TGTGCCAGCAGCCTCTGGTCCCCTTCCTACAATGAGCAGTTCTTC. It is translated as CASSLWSPSYNEQFF.